Below, 19 T cell receptor beta chains from the same sample are listed, as sequenced in a study of prognosis after radiotherapy for stage I lung cancer. The study amplified the TCR beta CDR3 region from genomic DNA. This amplification was carried out by two rounds of multiplex PCR. First-round PCR used primers specific to each TRBV and TRBJ gene. One entry per CDR3 protein, called by TCRdb with MiXCR from the multiplex PCR reads. The sample gives under 30,000 distinct CDR3 sequences, around 29% of which show up once; about 12% is in the top ten. The sequences come from PBMCs, collected before or after stereotactic body radiation therapy (not recorded which). The receptors shown here come from a donor at least 50 years old with non-small cell lung cancer.

At least ten counts were recorded for this clonotype. The rearrangement links TRBV3-1 to TRBJ1-2; 11 nucleotides agree with TRBD1. The CDR3 sequence is 19 residues long. V lost 0 bases, J lost 1 base, and 10 bases stayed unmatched. Germline V CDR1 and CDR2: LGHDT, YNNKEL (reference sequence). The CDR3 here is CASSQERGDRGKNNYGYTF. In nucleotides, the CDR3 is TGTGCCAGCAGCCAAGAGCGAGGGGACAGGGGGAAGAATAACTATGGCTACACCTTC.

With regard to this clonotype: A much larger clone differs by one base, so this may be a read error. The chain recombines TRBV15 with TRBJ2-5, with D tentatively TRBD1 (7 bases). Trimming pared 7 bases from V and 3 bases from J, leaving 12 bases between. There are 13 residues in the CDR3. CDR1 is LNHNV, CDR2 YYDKDF, per germline (reference sequence). Here the CDR3 reads CATNGGGKETQYF. The CDR3 DNA follows: TGTGCCACCAACGGAGGGGGCAAAGAGACCCAGTACTTC.

This clonotype was found many times. As DNA, the CDR3 is TGCAGTGCCCTCTCTAGCGGGACCTACAATGAGCAGTTCTTC. As protein: CSALSSGTYNEQFF. This chain uses TRBV20-1 with TRBJ2-1; 9 bases fit TRBD2. The CDR3 covers 14 residues. V was pared by 6 bases and J by 2 bases, with 5 bases of the junction left unmatched. Germline V gives CDR1 DFQATT, CDR2 SNEGSKA (reference sequence).

For this clonotype: Given a far larger clone just one base away, this is likely a sequencing read error. The chain couples TRBV7-3 to TRBJ2-6; 10 bases align to TRBD1. The germline V gene encodes CDR1 SGHTA and CDR2 FQGTGA. The CDR3 is made up of 19 amino acids. V lost 2 bases, J lost 6 bases, and 13 bases stayed unmatched. The CDR3 here is CASSLDRGQGHPVANVLTF. CDR3 in DNA: TGTGCCAGCAGCTTAGACAGGGGACAGGGGCATCCTGTGGCCAACGTCCTGACTTTC.

A note on this clonotype: A read error may explain this, as a much larger clone is one base away. The rearrangement links TRBV14 to TRBJ2-7; 7 nucleotides agree with TRBD1. Germline V gene data show CDR1 as SGHDN and CDR2 as FVKESK. The CDR3 consists of 14 residues. The CDR3 coding sequence is TGTGCCAGCAGCCAAGGTGACCTCACGGGACAGCTTTCCTTC. Its protein product is CASSQGDLTGQLSF.

This clonotype was found many times. The chain links TRBV11-2 to TRBJ2-7; perhaps TRBD2 as D (5 bases). Looked up from germline, CDR1 is SGHAT and CDR2 is FQNNGV. The CDR3 covers 15 residues. Trimming stripped 4 bases from V and 3 bases from J, with 16 bases between. CDR3 in amino acids: CASSSGRGANYEQYF. CDR3 DNA sequence: TGTGCCAGCAGCTCCGGTCGGGGAGCTAACTACGAGCAGTACTTC.

This clonotype was counted between two and nine times. The V gene is TRBV7-8, the J gene TRBJ2-7; maybe TRBD2 (5 bases). Germline-derived CDR1 and CDR2 are SGHVS and FQNEAQ. The CDR3 extends over 14 amino acids. V lost 5 bases and J lost 1, with 12 bases in between. DNA of the CDR3: TGTGCCAGCAGCCACCGGACTCAATCCTACGAGCAGTACTTC. It yields the protein CASSHRTQSYEQYF.

On this clonotype itself: Sequence at one end of the junction differs from germline and may be a read error. The CDR3 region is CDTSATGFSNEQFF. The CDR3, as DNA: TGTGACACCAGTGCTACGGGATTCTCAAATGAGCAGTTCTTC. The chain has TRBV24-1 and TRBJ2-1; D might be TRBD2 (5 bases). The CDR3 contains 14 residues. CDR1 and CDR2 from the germline V gene are KGHDR and SFDVKD.

This clonotype has a count of ten or more. V and J are TRBV6-1 and TRBJ2-7; 9 bases map to TRBD1. J was trimmed by 4 bases and V by 5 bases; bases with no gene match: 9. Germline values: CDR1 MNHNS, CDR2 SASEGT. CDR3 size: 15 residues. The CDR3 DNA reads TGTGCCAGCAGTCTCTCCGGGACAGGGACTTACGAGCAGTACTTC. This encodes CASSLSGTGTYEQYF.

The V and J genes are TRBV7-2 and TRBJ1-6, with D tentatively TRBD1 (5 bases). The germline V gene has CDR1 SGHTA and CDR2 FQGNSA. Trimming cost V 3 bases and J 4 bases, with 7 bases left between them. This CDR3 comprises 14 residues. The CDR3 loop is CASSFGGYNSPLHF. The CDR3 DNA reads TGTGCCAGCAGCTTCGGGGGGTATAATTCACCCCTCCACTTT.

V is TRBV6-1 and J is TRBJ2-7; TRBD1 matches 7 bases. The CDR3 extends over 16 amino acids. Unmatched junction bases numbered 11, after V lost 5 bases and J lost 1 base. The germline V gene encodes CDR1 MNHNS and CDR2 SASEGT. Here the CDR3 reads CASSRMITGVSYEQYF. The CDR3 DNA sequence: TGTGCCAGCAGTCGCATGATTACAGGGGTTTCCTACGAGCAGTACTTC.

For this clonotype: This sequence is one base from a far larger clone and is likely a read error. The CDR3 coding sequence is TGTGCCAGCATCCCAACAGGGACGGGTTCCTCACCCCTCCACTTT. This translates into CASIPTGTGSSPLHF. This rearrangement joins TRBV6-9 to TRBJ1-6, with TRBD1 as a possible D gene (6 bases). The germline gives CDR1 MNHGY, CDR2 SVAAGI. The V gene lost 7 bases and the J gene lost 10 bases, with 20 bases spanning the gap. There are 15 residues in the CDR3.

As regards this clonotype: One base away lies a much larger clone, so this may be a sequencing read error. V is TRBV6-5 and J is TRBJ2-1; 11 positions agree with TRBD2. With 4 bases clipped from V and 0 bases from J, the junction kept 17 bases outside the gene matches. CDR1 MNHEY and CDR2 SVGAGI come from the germline V gene. There are 21 residues in the CDR3. The CDR3 here is CASSCSFSGRAFPSSYNEQFF. CDR3 bases: TGTGCCAGCAGTTGCTCTTTTAGCGGGAGGGCCTTCCCCAGCTCCTACAATGAGCAGTTCTTC.

Details on this clonotype: An end of the junction differs from the germline gene, which may be a read error. The V gene is TRBV24-1, the J gene TRBJ2-5; no definite D call. The CDR3 spans 13 residues. Germline V gene sequence: CDR1 KGHDR, CDR2 SFDVKD. CDR3 coding DNA: TGTACCACCAGTGATTTTTCGGCAGAGACCCAGTACTTC. It encodes CTTSDFSAETQYF.

As concerns this clonotype: This likely came from a read error, as a far larger clone is one base away. The chain has TRBV6-2 or TRBV6-3 and TRBJ1-2; TRBD1 is a possible D gene (6 bases). The V gene lost 7 bases and the J gene lost 9 bases, with 24 bases spanning the gap. Germline CDR1 and CDR2: MNHEY and SVGEGT. This CDR3 comprises 15 residues. Here the CDR3 reads CASTKGHGLWDSYTF. As DNA, the CDR3 is TGTGCCAGCACTAAGGGACATGGGCTTTGGGATAGCTACACCTTC.

In regard to this clonotype: The junction differs from germline at one of its ends, possibly a read error. The V call is TRBV5-1, the J call TRBJ2-6, with TRBD1 identical over 9 bases. CDR3 size: 18 residues. The germline CDR1 and CDR2 sequences are SGHRS and YFSETQ. The DNA of the CDR3 is TGCGCCAGCAGCTCCTTAACAGGGGGCGCCTCTGGGGCCAACGTCATGACTTTC. This gives the protein CASSSLTGGASGANVMTF.

This clonotype showed up many times. The chain joins TRBV7-9 to TRBJ1-1; D is unclear. This CDR3 has 13 residues. Per germline, CDR1 SEHNR and CDR2 FQNEAQ (reference sequence). Trimming removed 3 bases from V and 7 bases from J, with 12 bases in between. CDR3: CASSFRGADEAFF. CDR3 in DNA: TGTGCCAGCAGCTTTCGTGGAGCCGATGAAGCTTTCTTT.

This clonotype has at least ten counts. The V call is TRBV6-1, the J call TRBJ2-1, with D uncertain. Trimming removed 3 bases from V and 0 bases from J, with 12 bases in between. This CDR3 has 16 amino acids. Germline-derived CDR1 and CDR2 are MNHNS and SASEGT. The CDR3 nucleotides read TGTGCCAGCAGTGACATCCGGTGGAGCTCCTACAATGAGCAGTTCTTC. As protein: CASSDIRWSSYNEQFF.

This clonotype was recorded many times. The V gene is TRBV28, the J gene TRBJ2-7; perhaps TRBD2 as D (5 bases). The CDR3 consists of 18 residues. Per germline, CDR1 MDHEN and CDR2 SYDVKM. The V gene lost 4 bases and the J gene lost 0 bases, with 22 bases spanning the gap. The CDR3 sequence is CASSSTRAVDGHSYEQYF. The CDR3 bases are TGTGCCAGCAGTTCCACGCGGGCTGTGGACGGGCACTCCTACGAGCAGTACTTC.